This is a list of T cell receptor beta chains from one sample in a study of T cells in Graves' hyperthyroidism and ophthalmopathy. Using its own MiXCR run on the multiplex PCR reads, TCRdb lists one record per CDR3 protein. The profile shows about 420,000 distinct CDR3 sequences, roughly an eighth of them singletons. The sequenced material came from blood. The origin of the receptors is a woman younger than 30 with Graves' hyperthyroidism. The CDR3 runs from the conserved cysteine through the conserved F or W.

v_call	cdr3_aa
TRBV6-1	CASSLGQGPQPQHF
TRBV28	CASSDRGLRGETQYF
TRBV7-9	CASSQTSGRVSEQYF
TRBV6-5	CASSYRLNTEAFF
TRBV27	CASSFQGAGWRDTEAFF
TRBV28	CASSSREADEAFF
TRBV12-3/TRBV12-4	CASSGTSVNSPLHF
TRBV9	CASSVGGQGPNEQFF
TRBV12-3/TRBV12-4	CASSKGTEETQYF
TRBV30	CAWSLSSGFHEQYF
TRBV19	CASSMGGEKLFF
TRBV6-1	CASRGGRAGDRTGELFF
TRBV27	CASSLYGVSNQPQHF
TRBV14	CASSGQGAWGYTF
TRBV2	CASTGQAHSYEQYF
TRBV6-1	CASTGVGNQPQHF
TRBV3-1	CASSQDRLAGANEQFF
TRBV12-3/TRBV12-4	CASKPGRRIYGYTF
TRBV11-2	CASRSIRGPDSGYTF
TRBV7-8	CASSLSRGGLQETQYF
TRBV29-1	CSVEDQGLNTEAFF
TRBV20-1	CSAKYRTGNSPLHF
TRBV10-3	CAISDGPYEQYF
TRBV3-1	CASSLRTSGRAGELFF
TRBV7-8	CASSMLGLAGAYNEQFF
TRBV28	CASSESSGRTGEQYF
TRBV7-2	CASSPRGPQGVAYNEQFF
TRBV5-1	CASSLAERGDYTF
TRBV19	CASSMASGAYNEQFF
TRBV12-3/TRBV12-4	CASRVNSGRGTGTQYF
TRBV9	CASSVERQDDYGYTF
TRBV28	CASSPSLSNYNEQFF
TRBV20-1	CSARDQGGNTEAFF
TRBV29-1	CGVPGQGYNEQFF
TRBV4-2	CASSQAPRTTHEQYF
TRBV3-1	CASSDGMRRTQHF
TRBV19	CACSSRAVLTF
TRBV20-1	CSAWTDDMYNEQFF
TRBV12-3/TRBV12-4	CASSFGTGGPDTQYF
TRBV6-2/TRBV6-3	CASSYSPQISSNQPQHF
TRBV6-1	CASSARQGQQPQHF
TRBV12-3/TRBV12-4	CASSFGTTQTSSQYF
TRBV7-8	CASSRGTGQRDNEQFF